The following is a T cell receptor beta chain sequence with its context. Its target is unknown. The time point denotes: cycle 4 day 1 (C4D1), after less than seven weeks of nivolumab. Every patient relapsed after autologous stem cell transplantation, and brentuximab vedotin exposure varied. The study isolated CD8+ T cells from thawed PBMCs by magnetic negative selection. The sample is drawn from a study of PD-1 blockade in classical Hodgkin lymphoma. Study-level information: Administration of nivolumab to patients was at 3 mg/kg intravenously every 2 weeks. Study findings and constraints: What caused the repertoire differences, perhaps disease activity or prior therapy, remains undefined.

Germline V gene lookup returns CDR1 ENHRY and CDR2 SYGVKD. The CDR3 extends over 13 amino acids. V lost 11 bases to trimming and J lost 6 bases, with 19 bases between them. Measured with immunoSEQ multiplex PCR; TCRdb has only the in-frame clones, and not every one. The table includes about 19,000 clones, about 88% detected once. This TCR was sampled from a human donor with classical Hodgkin lymphoma. The sample here was CD8+ T cells from blood, taken before the fourth cycle of nivolumab. The chain is built from TRBV10-3 and TRBJ1-2; tentatively, D is TRBD1 (6 bases). Here the CDR3 reads CASTNEQGNGYTF. The CDR3 nucleotides read TGTGCCTCGACTAACGAACAGGGCAATGGCTACACCTTC.